The clone carrying this T cell receptor beta chain was counted at least ten times. Antigen unknown. This sample was taken from a study of prognosis after radiotherapy for stage I lung cancer. By two-round multiplex PCR, the TCR beta CDR3 was amplified from genomic DNA. First-round PCR employed TRBV- and TRBJ-specific primers for each gene. MiXCR was run by TCRdb on the multiplex PCR reads, yielding one entry per CDR3 protein. The sample records around 15,000 distinct CDR3 sequences, under 50% being singletons. Points from the study as a whole: Compared with a median of roughly 10,000 beforehand, unique TCR clone counts dropped to roughly 7,400 after stereotactic body radiation therapy.

V shed 5 bases, J shed 4 bases, and the junction held 13 bases outside the gene matches. The CDR3 is 17 amino acids. The source material was PBMCs, sampled before or after stereotactic body radiation therapy (not recorded which). The source of this sequence is a donor aged 50 or older with non-small cell lung cancer. The V and J genes are TRBV12-3 or TRBV12-4 and TRBJ1-1; 10 bases are shared with TRBD1. The DNA of the CDR3 is TGTGCCAGCAGTCGATCGCGTCCCGGGACAGGGGTCACTGAAGCTTTCTTT. It yields the protein CASSRSRPGTGVTEAFF.